This T cell receptor (beta chain) was observed in a study of shared clonotypes between healthy human individuals (TCRdb year 2020). Looking at the study overall: The cohort comprised a couple of women and a few men aged 18 to 49 years. To increase sequencing depth and limit assay-specific biases, different laboratories used diverse techniques to prepare libraries and sequence TCR repertoires. Blood TCR repertoires of five healthy adults were deeply sequenced to estimate repertoire size and the extent of clonotype sharing between individuals. Leukapheresis yielded between about 0.85 and 9 billion PBMCs per donor. For each donor, CD4 naive and CD4 memory were each run on three plates, CD8 naive on two plates, and CD8 memory on one plate. Results the study describes overall, beyond this receptor: Pairwise subsampling led to the expectation that sequencing depth would affect the degree of clonotype sharing among donors. Higher generation probabilities were observed for clonotypes shared by all four sorted-subset donors than for non-shared clonotypes. The genetic and exposure-history diversity represented was limited by the small number of donors. Rarefaction of sorted-subset datasets indicated incomplete sequencing despite the large sequencing depth. Naive subsets generally had larger estimated clonotype richness than memory subsets. Across several donors, 5% to 6% of naive CD4, roughly 3.3% of naive CD8, approximately 2.5% of memory CD4, and over 0.35% of memory CD8 clonotypes were shared. Sampling was restricted to blood, and TCR repertoires in tissue are likely to differ from TCR repertoires in blood.

The donors were healthy, HIV-negative adults who had no recently reported acute infections or vaccinations. All donors were Caucasian adults living in Nashville, Tennessee, USA. Magnetic negative selection was used to enrich CD4+ T cells, after which naive cells were positively selected on CD45RA and the negative fraction became the memory subset. Blood was collected by leukapheresis, and PBMCs were isolated by Ficoll-Histopaque density gradient centrifugation and then cryopreserved in liquid nitrogen vapor phase. Analytical flow cytometry was used to check the purity and quantity of every magnetically sorted T cell population. From each sorted fraction, genomic DNA was isolated and quantified by UV absorbance on a Nanodrop 2000c. V lost 0 bases and J lost 0 bases; the stretch between them is 10 bases long. The CDR3 spans 16 residues, from the cysteine through the phenylalanine. Only the CDR3 region is kept as DNA, spanning 48 bases read in frame from base 1. CDR1 and CDR2, looked up from the germline V gene, are SGHRS and YFSETQ.

Using the deep immunoSEQ assay, TCR CDR3 regions were amplified from genomic DNA by multiplex PCR. For each cell subset, the extracted genomic DNA was distributed evenly across all wells of several immunoSEQ 96-well plates, and each plate served as one replicate. For sorted subsets, about 200 ng genomic DNA, equal to 30,000 to 35,000 T cell genomes, was loaded into each replicate PCR. Purified libraries were quantified with a Qubit 3.0 fluorometer, sized on a Bioanalyzer 2100, and re-quantified with the KAPA Library Quantification kit. A separate single-read 150-cycle Illumina NextSeq 550 flow cell was used to sequence each immunoSEQ 96-well plate. In the paper's pipeline: Because the immunoSEQ output held only junctional sequences and lacked quality scores, the filtering could not match the filtering applied to full-length reads. To assign V/J genes and CDR3, sequences were annotated against IMGT germline references using PyIR, a Python wrapper for IgBLAST v1.9. Any read was removed if the V/J assignment was weak (E-value above 1e-6), the CDR3 was missing, or the read contained stop codons, out-of-frame junctions, or ambiguous translated residues. V3J clonotypes were defined as sequences sharing the same inferred V gene, J gene, and CDR3 amino acid sequence. The percentage overlap between two repertoires was calculated by dividing the number of shared unique clonotypes by the size of the smaller repertoire. Three approaches were used to assess repertoire richness: RTK rarefaction, the Chao1 estimator, and Recon v2.1 estimates of unobserved clonotypes. Generation probabilities for all TCRbeta clonotypes obtained by the gDNA method from a few donors were computed using OLGA. Drawn from immuneACCESS, this table holds only the in-frame rearrangements with V and J called that TCRdb kept. Clones are partly lost; checked studies trace under half to an unresolved V gene and leave the rest unexplained. That table gives V, J and clone size, and the DNA gave D and trimming. The sample contains over a million clones, about 98.5% of them found a single time. The biggest ten clones account for around 0.38% of the sample.

Worth noting for this clone: Its antigen remains unidentified. No much larger clonotype is one base removed from it; base qualities were not supplied.

This clonotype was obtained from a man younger than 40 in good health. The rearranged segments are TRBV5-1 and TRBJ1-5; TRBD1 could be the D gene, as 5 bases match. What was sequenced was naive CD4+ T cells sorted from blood. The cell subset or site label corresponds to: CD45RA+ positively selected. The CDR3: CASSLGTTNSNQPQHF. The DNA is TGCGCCAGCAGCTTGGGGACAACTAATAGCAATCAGCCCCAGCATTTT.